The sequence of this T cell receptor (beta chain) was determined in a study of blood T cell repertoires in COVID-19. Some clones are missing from TCRdb's copy, which holds only in-frame ones; the method was immunoSEQ multiplex PCR. The repertoire holds roughly 150,000 clones, with more than 65% as singletons. The specimen was peripheral blood. The TCR was taken from a man in his sixties or seventies with active or convalescent COVID-19.

Here the CDR3 DNA reads TGTGCCAGCAGCGAACTCCTTCCCGGGACAGGGTTCAACGTCCTGACTTTC. Translating it yields CASSELLPGTGFNVLTF. V and J are TRBV7-2 and TRBJ2-6; 9 positions match TRBD1. The germline V gene has CDR1 SGHTA and CDR2 FQGNSA. The CDR3 is made up of 17 amino acids. Losses at the gene ends were 5 bases for V and 9 bases for J; bases not matched to a gene: 14.